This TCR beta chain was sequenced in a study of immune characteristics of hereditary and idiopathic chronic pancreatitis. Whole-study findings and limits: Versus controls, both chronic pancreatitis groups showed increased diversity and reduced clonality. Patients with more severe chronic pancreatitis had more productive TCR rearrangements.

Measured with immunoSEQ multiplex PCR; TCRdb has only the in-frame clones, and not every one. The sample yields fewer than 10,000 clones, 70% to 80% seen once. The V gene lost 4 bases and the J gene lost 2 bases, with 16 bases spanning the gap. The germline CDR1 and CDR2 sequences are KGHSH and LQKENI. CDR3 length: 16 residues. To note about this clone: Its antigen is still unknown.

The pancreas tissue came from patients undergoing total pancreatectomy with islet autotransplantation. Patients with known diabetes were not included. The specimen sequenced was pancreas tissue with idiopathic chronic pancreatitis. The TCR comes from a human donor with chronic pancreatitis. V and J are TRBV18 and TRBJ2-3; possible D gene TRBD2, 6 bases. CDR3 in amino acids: CASSRIRDSSTDTQYF. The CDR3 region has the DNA TGTGCCAGCTCACGAATAAGGGACTCTTCCACAGATACGCAGTATTTT. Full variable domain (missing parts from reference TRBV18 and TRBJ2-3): NAGVMQNPRHLVRRRGQEARLRCSPMKGHSHVYWYRQLPEEGLKFMVYLQKENIIDESGMPKERFSAEFPKEGPSILRIQQVVRGDSAAYFCASSRIRDSSTDTQYFGPGTRLTVL.